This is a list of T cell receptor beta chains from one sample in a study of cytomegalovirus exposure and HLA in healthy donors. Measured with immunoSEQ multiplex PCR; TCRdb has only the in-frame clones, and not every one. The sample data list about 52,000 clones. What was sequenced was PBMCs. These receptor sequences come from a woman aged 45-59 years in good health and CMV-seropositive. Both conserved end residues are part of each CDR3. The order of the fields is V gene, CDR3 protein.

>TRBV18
CASSLGGTGSNQPQHF
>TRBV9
CASSEGTSGKREQYF
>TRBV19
CASSPIEAQGRVRAFF
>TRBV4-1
CASSHSGQTNTEAFF
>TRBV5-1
CASSSGQGTLKGKNIQYF
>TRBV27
CASSFASGASYEQYF
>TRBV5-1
CASSLELRGATDTQYF
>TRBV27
CASSLSVQGIDAFF
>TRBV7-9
CASSLHSGGETQYF
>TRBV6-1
CASSELQINYGYTF
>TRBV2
CASSEAQSPGGHKNIQYF
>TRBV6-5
CASSRGQGYNEQFF
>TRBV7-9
CASSLTGALHF
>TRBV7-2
CASSPWTSGSNEQFF
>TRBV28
CASSLWGPTSLDTQYF
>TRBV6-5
CASNAEGAANEKLFF
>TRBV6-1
CASSKGQTTEGEQYF
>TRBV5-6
CASSPDIEETQYF
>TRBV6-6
CASKGRETTGNTIYF
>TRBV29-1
CSVQAGGPDTQYF
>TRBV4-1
CASRDYKSGSSYNEQFF
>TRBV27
CASSLYSGYEQYF
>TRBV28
CASSLFGGTNSETQYF
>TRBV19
CASSRTGSSYNEQFF
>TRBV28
CASRNGVSYEQYF
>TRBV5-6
CASSRRIANYGYTF
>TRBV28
CASSLIVKRVQGASQPQHF